Listed below are T cell receptor beta chains from one sample, sequenced in a study of neoadjuvant anti-PD-1 for oral cavity cancer. Profiling relied on immunoSEQ multiplex PCR, and the TCRdb table lists in-frame clones only, not all of them. This table has more than 5,000 clones, 60% appearing once. Here the sequenced sample was tumor tissue, taken before nivolumab (anti-PD-1) treatment. These TCRs come from a person between 35 and 79 years old with oral cavity squamous cell carcinoma. Both conserved end residues are part of each CDR3. A D gene is named only where the DNA matches it firmly. For some rows the clone size is stated as once, few or many, or as a class when expanded; others skip it.

CALSGTLEKLFF,TGTGCCCTAAGTGGGACGCTAGAAAAACTGTTTTTT,-,-,TRBJ1-4,TRBV7-9
CASSLQGGSYGYTF,TGTGCCAGCAGCTTACAGGGCGGAAGCTATGGCTACACCTTC,-,-,TRBJ1-2,TRBV6-6
CASSLEAGQGTDTQYF,TGTGCCAGCAGCTTGGAGGCAGGCCAGGGCACAGATACGCAGTATTTT,-,-,TRBJ2-3,TRBV5-5
CASSQEGATYEQYF,TGCGCCAGCAGCCAAGAGGGTGCGACCTACGAGCAGTACTTC,-,-,TRBJ2-7,TRBV4-1
CAWSGTAHSGELFF,TGTGCCTGGAGCGGGACGGCCCACTCCGGGGAGCTGTTTTTT,-,-,TRBJ2-2,TRBV30
CAWLTISNQPQHF,TGTGCCTGGCTGACCATTAGCAATCAGCCCCAGCATTTT,-,once,TRBJ1-5,TRBV30
CASSLGRQETQYF,TGCGCCAGCAGCTTGGGCCGACAAGAGACCCAGTACTTC,-,large,TRBJ2-5,TRBV5-1
CATRAGSQPIYEQYF,TGTGCCACCAGGGCGGGTTCCCAACCTATCTACGAGCAGTACTTC,-,-,TRBJ2-7,TRBV27
CASSEGLAGGSETQYF,TGTGCCAGCAGCGAGGGACTAGCGGGAGGTTCAGAGACCCAGTACTTC,TRBD2,once,TRBJ2-5,TRBV5-4
CASRGTSGGDGQFF,TGTGCCAGCAGAGGGACTAGCGGGGGTGACGGGCAGTTCTTC,TRBD2,-,TRBJ2-1,TRBV6-5
CASSPLAGVNDNEQFF,TGTGCCAGCAGCCCCCTAGCGGGAGTCAACGACAATGAGCAGTTCTTC,TRBD2,-,TRBJ2-1,TRBV7-3
CASSEGQGNTIYF,TGTGCCAGCAGCGAGGGACAGGGAAACACCATATATTTT,TRBD1,-,TRBJ1-3,TRBV7-9
CASSLTRDGSPLHF,TGTGCCAGCAGCTTAACGCGGGACGGGTCACCCCTCCACTTT,-,few,TRBJ1-6,TRBV7-9
CASSSRGATATNEKLFF,TGTGCCAGCAGCTCGCGGGGGGCCACAGCAACTAATGAAAAACTGTTTTTT,-,-,TRBJ1-4,TRBV11-2